Listed here are 9 T cell receptor beta chains from one sample, sequenced in a study of radiotherapy plus CTLA-4 blockade in lung cancer. Repertoires were generated with immunoSEQ multiplex PCR, while TCRdb's copy carries only in-frame clones and drops some. The data hold roughly 75,000 clones, with under 85% observed a single time. The sample was peripheral blood, taken from a patient treated with radiotherapy plus ipilimumab. These receptors were taken from a human donor with non-small cell lung cancer who had stable disease on radiotherapy plus ipilimumab.

The CDR3: CASSVDGSYNSPLHF. Here the CDR3 DNA reads TGTGCCAGCAGCGTAGACGGCTCCTATAATTCACCCCTCCACTTT. V usage is TRBV9 and J usage is TRBJ1-6; no clear D. Trimming removed 0 bases at V and 0 bases at J, with 4 bases between. The CDR3 covers 15 residues. Germline V gives CDR1 SGDLS, CDR2 YYNGEE.

The chain recombines TRBV10-3 with TRBJ1-4; unclear D gene. V lost 3 bases and J 5 bases, leaving 10 bases between the germline ends. CDR1 ENHRY and CDR2 SYGVKD come from the germline V gene. This CDR3 contains 14 residues. CDR3 sequence: CAISERQQNEKLFF. CDR3 coding DNA: TGTGCCATCAGTGAAAGGCAGCAGAATGAAAAACTGTTTTTT.

This clone was counted a single time. The chain uses TRBV5-4 and TRBJ2-7; D is unresolved. V was shortened by 4 bases and J by 5 bases, with 13 bases between the two germline ends. CDR1 and CDR2 from the germline V gene are SGHNT and YYREEE (reference sequence). The CDR3 consists of 13 residues. DNA for the CDR3: TGTGCCAGCAGCCTCTCTAAGTTGGACGAGCAGTACTTC. It encodes CASSLSKLDEQYF.

In this sample, this clone turned up a few times. The chain is built from TRBV14 and TRBJ2-3; D possibly corresponds to TRBD1 (6 bases). CDR1 and CDR2 from the germline V gene are SGHDN and FVKESK. The CDR3 is made up of 16 amino acids. Trimming stripped 2 bases from V and 3 bases from J, with 15 bases between. DNA of the CDR3: TGTGCCAGCAGCCAACCGGACAGCCCGATTACAGATACGCAGTATTTT. Its translation is CASSQPDSPITDTQYF. The variable domain in full, completed from reference TRBV14 and TRBJ2-3, reads EAGVTQFPSHSVIEKGQTVTLRCDPISGHDNLYWYRRVMGKEIKFLLHFVKESKQDESGMPNNRFLAERTGGTYSTLKVQPAELEDSGVYFCASSQPDSPITDTQYFGPGTRLTVL.

The chain couples TRBV28 to TRBJ1-2; 7 positions agree with TRBD1. Germline loops: CDR1 MDHEN, CDR2 SYDVKM. The CDR3 covers 15 residues. Germline trimming cut 6 bases from V and 2 bases from J; bases unmatched to any gene: 9. The CDR3 nucleotides read TGTGCCAGCAGCCGACAGGGCCAGATCAACTATGGCTACACCTTC. It is translated as CASSRQGQINYGYTF.

CDR3 sequence reads: CASSLASGGSGNTIYF. CDR3 DNA: TGCGCCAGCAGCTTGGCCTCGGGTGGGTCTGGAAACACCATATATTTT. The chain recombines TRBV5-1 with TRBJ1-3; no clear D gene. V lost 0 bases and J 1 base, leaving 11 bases between the germline ends. CDR1 is SGHRS and CDR2 is YFSETQ in the germline V gene. CDR3 length: 16 residues.

This clone has a single count. J is TRBJ2-3 and V is TRBV6-1, with D unclear. The CDR3 loop spans 14 amino acids. Trimming took off 1 base at V and 6 bases at J, with 11 bases between the two ends. Germline V gives CDR1 MNHNS, CDR2 SASEGT. Here the CDR3 reads CASSEERLPDTQYF. CDR3 DNA sequence: TGTGCCAGCAGTGAAGAGCGCCTCCCCGATACGCAGTATTTT.

V gene TRBV19 combines with J gene TRBJ1-5; the D gene is possibly TRBD1 (6 bases). Trimming pared 1 base from V and 7 bases from J, leaving 14 bases between. This CDR3 is built from 15 residues. Germline-derived CDR1 and CDR2 are LNHDA and SQIVND (reference sequence). The CDR3 nucleotides are TGTGCCAGTAGTATAGCTAGCAGGGGAAACCAGCCCCAGCATTTT. It yields the protein CASSIASRGNQPQHF.

In DNA, the CDR3 is TGCGCCAGCAGCTTGGTTGGGGGTTCCAACTATGGCTACACCTTC. It yields the protein CASSLVGGSNYGYTF. The chain is built from TRBV5-1 and TRBJ1-2; D perhaps matches TRBD1 (5 bases). The length of the CDR3 is 15 residues. Trimming cost V 0 bases and J 2 bases, with 11 bases left between them. From germline, CDR1 is SGHRS and CDR2 YFSETQ.